The T cell receptor (beta chain) described here comes from a study of cytomegalovirus exposure and HLA in healthy donors. Study overall: About 85 million unique TCR sequences came from HLA-typed donors in an early release.

Primers: 60 Vbeta forward and 13 Jbeta reverse. Profiled with immunoSEQ multiplex PCR; TCRdb holds only in-frame clones, not every one. The sample contains roughly 300,000 clones, 80% to 90% of which appear only once. Germline V gene lookup returns CDR1 SGHRS and CDR2 YFSETQ. This CDR3 has 14 residues. Trimming shortened V by 4 bases and J by 1 base, and 12 bases separated the two germline ends. This chain links TRBV5-1 with TRBJ2-7; D is possibly TRBD1 (5 bases). The sequenced sample was PBMCs. This clonotype originated in a man aged 35 to 55 in good health and CMV-seropositive. This CDR3 reads CASSIQGASYEQYF. As DNA, the CDR3 is TGCGCCAGCAGCATCCAGGGTGCTTCCTACGAGCAGTACTTC.